This T cell receptor beta chain was sequenced in a study of tumor-infiltrating lymphocytes in primary liver carcinoma. Unsorted whole blood yielded blood RNA, and germline DNA was extracted as well. The ends were cut back, 4 bases at V and 2 bases at J, with 14 bases in the middle. Germline CDR1 MGHRA, CDR2 YSYEKL. The CDR3 runs to 15 residues. Using a constant-region primer together with ProtoScript II reverse transcriptase, TCR beta cDNA was made from approximately 500 ng of total RNA. Modified slightly, ARM-PCR produced TCR beta libraries over three nested multiplex PCR rounds. A C-beta reverse primer and TRBV1-TRBV30 forward primers served in each of the first two PCR rounds, at ten to eleven cycles apiece. TCRdb re-called the multiplex PCR reads through MiXCR, storing one row per CDR3 protein. Found here are about 330,000 distinct CDR3 sequences, about 65% of them singletons; the top ten hold about 6.3%.

Source material: peripheral blood. The V and J genes are TRBV4-1 and TRBJ1-2, with TRBD1 as a possible D gene (5 bases). This TCR derives from a man aged 35-49 years with primary liver carcinoma and hepatitis B virus infection. In DNA form, the CDR3 reads TGCGCCAGCAGCCCGACAAGAGACAGCAACTATGGCTACACCTTC. As protein: CASSPTRDSNYGYTF.